This T cell receptor beta chain is from a study of regulatory dendritic cells for organ transplantation. Assay: immunoSEQ multiplex PCR; the TCRdb copy retains only in-frame clones and omits some. Of approximately 35,000 clones in the sample, around nine tenths are singletons; the top ten hold under 0.065%. Germline V lookup: CDR1 MDHEN, CDR2 SYDVKM. The V and J ends lost 8 bases and 2 bases, in that order; junction bases with no gene match: 13. The CDR3 covers 17 residues. The sample consisted of naive CD4+ T cells from blood. Stated subset: CD45RA+ naive T cells. The chain recombines TRBV28 with TRBJ2-7, with TRBD1 identical over 12 bases. This TCR came from a human donor in good health. CDR3 residues: CASPPPGGTGGPYEQYF. CDR3 coding DNA: TGTGCCAGCCCTCCTCCTGGCGGGACAGGGGGCCCCTACGAGCAGTACTTC.